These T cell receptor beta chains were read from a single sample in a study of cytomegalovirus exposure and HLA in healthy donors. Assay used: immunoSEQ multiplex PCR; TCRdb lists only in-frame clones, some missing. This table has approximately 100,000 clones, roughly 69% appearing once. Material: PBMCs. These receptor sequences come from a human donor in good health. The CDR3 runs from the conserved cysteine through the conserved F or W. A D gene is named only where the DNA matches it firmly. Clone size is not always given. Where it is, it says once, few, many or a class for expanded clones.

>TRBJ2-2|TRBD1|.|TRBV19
TGTGCCAGTAAGGGGGCGGCCCTACACGTACGACTGAACACCGGGGAGCTGTTTTTT
CASKGAALHVRLNTGELFF
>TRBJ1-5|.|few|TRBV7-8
TGTGCCAGCAGCGACCTCAGGGGAAACAATCAGCCCCAGCATTTT
CASSDLRGNNQPQHF
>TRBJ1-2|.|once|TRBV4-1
TGCGCCAGCAGCCAAGATTTCGGCAGGAAAACTGGTGGCTACACCTTC
CASSQDFGRKTGGYTF
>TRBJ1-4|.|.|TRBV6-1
TGTGCCGGAGCGGGGGGGCGAGATGAAAAACTGTTTTTT
CAGAGGRDEKLFF
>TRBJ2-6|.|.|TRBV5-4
TGTGCCAGCACGTATGGGGCCTTTTCTTCGAGTGCCAACGTCCTGACTTTC
CASTYGAFSSSANVLTF
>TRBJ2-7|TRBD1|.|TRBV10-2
TGCGCCAGCAGCCGGGGACAGGGTGTAAGAGGGACCTACGAGCAGTACTTC
CASSRGQGVRGTYEQYF
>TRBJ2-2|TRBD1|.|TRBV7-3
TGTGCCAGCAGCATCACCGGGACAGGGACGAAGAACACCGGGGAGCTGTTTTTT
CASSITGTGTKNTGELFF
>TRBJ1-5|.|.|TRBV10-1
TGCGCCAGCAGTGAGCCCCGGCGGGGGGGGCCCCAGCATTTT
CASSEPRRGGPQHF
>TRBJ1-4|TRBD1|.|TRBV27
TGTGCCAGCAGTCCCCTGGACAGGGACGAAAAACTGTTTTTT
CASSPLDRDEKLFF
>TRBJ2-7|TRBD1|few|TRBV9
TGTGCCAGCAGCCTAACACAGGGGTACGAGCAGTACTTC
CASSLTQGYEQYF
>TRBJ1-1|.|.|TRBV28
TGTGCCAGCAGTCCCGCAGGGTGGAACACTGAAGCTTTCTTT
CASSPAGWNTEAFF
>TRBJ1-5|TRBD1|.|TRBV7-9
TGTGCCAGCAGCTTAGGGACAGGGAGCCTCCATCAGCCCCAGCATTTT
CASSLGTGSLHQPQHF
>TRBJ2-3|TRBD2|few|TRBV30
TGTGCCTGGGCGGGAGGGCGGACAGATACGCAGTATTTT
CAWAGGRTDTQYF
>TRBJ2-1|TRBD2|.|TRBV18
TGTGCCAGCTCAACTAGCGGGTCCTACAATGAGCAGTTCTTC
CASSTSGSYNEQFF
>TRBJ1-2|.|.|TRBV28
TGTGCCAGTGCGGCGCTCTATGGCTACACCTTC
CASAALYGYTF
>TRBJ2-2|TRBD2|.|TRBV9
TGTGCCAGCAGCGTACCCATTGGGCGGGGGACCGGGGAGCTGTTTTTT
CASSVPIGRGTGELFF
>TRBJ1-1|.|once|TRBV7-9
TGTGCCAGCAGCTGGGGAGGGGGGCGAGGTGAAGCTTTCTTT
CASSWGGGRGEAFF
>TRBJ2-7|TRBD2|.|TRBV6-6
TGTGCCAGCAGTTCCACTAGCGGGAGTATCTACGAGCAGTACTTC
CASSSTSGSIYEQYF
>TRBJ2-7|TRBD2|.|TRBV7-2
TGTGCCAGCAGCTTAGGTAGCGGGCCCTCCTACGAGCAGTACTTC
CASSLGSGPSYEQYF
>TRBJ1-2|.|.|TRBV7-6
TGTGCCAGCACGCCAGGTTCAAACTATGGCTACACCTTC
CASTPGSNYGYTF
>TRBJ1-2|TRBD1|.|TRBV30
TGTGCCTGGAACCAGGGGGGACATGGCTACACCTTC
CAWNQGGHGYTF
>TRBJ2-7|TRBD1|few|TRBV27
TGTGCCAGCAGTTCACCAACGACAGGGGGCGCCTACGAGCAGTACTTC
CASSSPTTGGAYEQYF
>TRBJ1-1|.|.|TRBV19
TGTGCCAGTAGTAAACAAGACAGGACAGCCAAAAACACTGAAGCTTTCTTT
CASSKQDRTAKNTEAFF
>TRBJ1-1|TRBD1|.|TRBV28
TGTGCCAGCAGTTTACCCGGGACAGGGGATGCTTTCTTT
CASSLPGTGDAFF
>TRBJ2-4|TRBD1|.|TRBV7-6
TGTGCCAGCAGCTTAGCGGAGAGGGGGCTATCCAAAAACATTCAGTACTTC
CASSLAERGLSKNIQYF
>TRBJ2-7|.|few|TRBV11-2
TGTGCCAGCAGCTTGGGGGCCGGGACCTCCTACGAGCAGTACTTC
CASSLGAGTSYEQYF
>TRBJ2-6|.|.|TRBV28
TGTGCCAGCCAAGGAGACAGGACGAGGATGGGGGCTTTC
CASQGDRTRMGAF
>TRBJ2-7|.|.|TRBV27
TGTGCCAGCAGTTTTGGGTCGGGTCCCTACGAGCAGTACTTC
CASSFGSGPYEQYF
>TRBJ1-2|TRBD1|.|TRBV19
TGTGCCAGTACCGAAGACCTCAACAGGGGGTCGGGTGGCTACACCTTC
CASTEDLNRGSGGYTF
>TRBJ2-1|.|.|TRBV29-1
TGCAGCGTTGTTGGAGGGACCCCCGGTGAGCAGTTCTTC
CSVVGGTPGEQFF
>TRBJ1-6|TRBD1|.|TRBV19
TGTGCCAGTAGCTTGGACAGGGATAATTCACCCCTCCACTTT
CASSLDRDNSPLHF
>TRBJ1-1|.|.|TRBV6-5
TGTGCCAGCAGGAACATATTCCTGAACACTGAAGCTTTCTTT
CASRNIFLNTEAFF
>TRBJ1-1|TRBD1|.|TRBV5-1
TGCGCCAGCAGCTTGGGGGCCGGGACAGGGAAGAACACTGAAGTTTTCTTT
CASSLGAGTGKNTEVFF
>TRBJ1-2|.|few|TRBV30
TGTGCCAGGACAGACTTCTATGGCTACACCTTC
CARTDFYGYTF
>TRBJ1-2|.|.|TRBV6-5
TGTGCCAGCAGTTACTCGACGGCAGGAGGTCCTTATGGCTACACCTTC
CASSYSTAGGPYGYTF